Listed here are 31 T cell receptor beta chains from one sample, sequenced in a study of T cells in Graves' hyperthyroidism and ophthalmopathy (dated by TCRdb to about 2019). The library was prepared using multiplex PCR. Sequencer: Illumina HiSeq 2000. Amplification of TCR beta CDR3 regions was carried out from RNA transcripts. The TCR CDR3 was subjected to a first round of RT-PCR using the HTBI primer set and the Qiagen OneStep RT-PCR kit. Clones were called with MiXCR by TCRdb after fastp trimmed the public reads at Q25, and only in-frame beta chains were retained. CDR3 protein duplicates are merged, each entry listing the most common genes and DNA. This sample gives a few hundred thousand distinct CDR3 sequences in total; over 12% of them show up just once. The ten most abundant clones make up around 30% of the sample. Sequencing was performed on blood. Receptors originate from a woman aged 50 to 65 with Graves' hyperthyroidism that later progressed to Graves' ophthalmopathy.

This clonotype was observed many times. The chain links TRBV27 to TRBJ2-3; D unclear. Deletions cut 7 bases from V and 2 bases from J, with 7 bases between. The CDR3 length is 12 residues. Germline CDR1 is MNHEY and CDR2 is SMNVEV (reference sequence). The CDR3 loop reads CASNSNTDTQYF. CDR3 DNA: TGTGCCAGCAACTCGAACACAGATACGCAGTATTTT.

This chain connects TRBV7-2 to TRBJ1-1; 8 positions agree with TRBD1. In germline, CDR1 is SGHTA, CDR2 FQGNSA. V shed 3 bases, J shed 3 bases, and the junction held 3 bases outside the gene matches. The CDR3 has 14 residues. The DNA of the CDR3 is TGTGCCAGCAGCTTCCGACAGGGGTACACTGAAGCTTTCTTT. Protein: CASSFRQGYTEAFF.

In this sample, this clonotype turned up a few times. A single base separates this from a much larger clone, so it may be a read error. The final CDR3 position lacks the conserved phenylalanine or tryptophan, pointing to a likely read error. The V gene is TRBV7-2, the J gene TRBJ1-1, with no clear D. The CDR3 totals 13 residues. Germline V gene sequence: CDR1 SGHTA, CDR2 FQGNSA. With 2 bases removed from V and 3 bases from J, the gap between germline ends came to 7 bases. Here the CDR3 DNA reads TGTGCCAGCAGCTTAACACGGGACACTGAAGCTTTCCTT. Translated: CASSLTRDTEAFL.

The chain recombines TRBV2 with TRBJ2-7, with 9 bases aligning to TRBD1. The germline V gene encodes CDR1 SNHLY and CDR2 FYNNEI. The V and J ends lost 11 bases and 4 bases, in that order; junction bases with no gene match: 9. The length of the CDR3 is 13 residues. CDR3 nucleotides: TGTGCCCGCGGCGGACAGGGGTCTTACGAGCAGTACTTC. Translated: CARGGQGSYEQYF.

This clonotype was picked up many times. The chain has TRBV28 and TRBJ2-7, with 9 bases matching TRBD2. The CDR3 totals 15 residues. Trimming at V came to 6 bases and at J to 1 base, leaving 7 bases not matched to a gene. CDR1 is MDHEN and CDR2 is SYDVKM in the germline V gene. CDR3 nucleotide sequence: TGTGCCAGCAGGGTTGGCGGGAGGGAGTCCTACGAGCAGTACTTC. Its translation: CASRVGGRESYEQYF.

A few counts support this clonotype. The chain uses TRBV9 and TRBJ2-3, with 9 bases fitting TRBD1. The CDR3 has 15 amino acids. V dropped 4 bases and J dropped 4; count of bases not matched to a gene: 7. From germline, CDR1 is SGDLS and CDR2 YYNGEE. The CDR3 loop is CASSSDRGSADTQYF. In DNA form, the CDR3 reads TGTGCCAGCAGCAGCGACAGGGGGAGTGCAGATACGCAGTATTTT.

This clonotype was counted at least ten times. The chain uses TRBV6-1 and TRBJ1-1, with D possibly being TRBD1 (5 bases). V lost 7 bases and J lost 1, with 16 bases in between. This CDR3 has 15 amino acids. CDR1 and CDR2 (germline): MNHNS, SASEGT. Here the CDR3 DNA reads TGTGCCAGCACCCCCCCTGGGGCTCCGAACACTGAAGCTTTCTTT. Translated: CASTPPGAPNTEAFF.

This clonotype came up many times. The chain joins TRBV20-1 to TRBJ2-1; the match to TRBD2 covers 9 bases. Germline CDR1 and CDR2: DFQATT and SNEGSKA (reference sequence). The CDR3 is made up of 15 amino acids. V gave up 0 bases and J gave up 15 bases; unmatched junction bases: 15. CDR3 sequence (DNA): TGCAGTGCTAGAGAGGCGGGGGGGCAGGTTGGTACAAGGTTCTTC. Protein: CSAREAGGQVGTRFF.

This clonotype was recorded many times. This chain joins TRBV18 and TRBJ2-3; the match to TRBD2 covers 8 bases. This CDR3 has 14 amino acids. V dropped 3 bases and J dropped 4; count of bases not matched to a gene: 3. Germline V CDR1 and CDR2: KGHSH, LQKENI. The CDR3 loop reads CASSPSGSADTQYF. CDR3 in DNA: TGTGCCAGCTCACCGAGCGGGAGCGCAGATACGCAGTATTTT.

This clonotype was counted many times. V usage is TRBV24-1 and J usage is TRBJ2-1; D gene ambiguous. This CDR3 spans 13 amino acids. Germline CDR1 reads KGHDR; CDR2 reads SFDVKD. The V end lost 3 bases, the J end lost 10 bases, and 12 bases lay between the germline ends. The CDR3 DNA is TGTGCCACCAGTGATCCGACACTTCTAGAGCAGTTCTTC. Translation gives CATSDPTLLEQFF.

This clonotype was found many times. The chain joins TRBV20-1 to TRBJ2-7; TRBD1 agrees at 8 bases. The germline V gene encodes CDR1 DFQATT and CDR2 SNEGSKA (reference sequence). The CDR3 is 14 amino acids. The V and J ends lost 3 bases and 6 bases, in that order; junction bases with no gene match: 10. CDR3: CSARDRDKFGEQYF. CDR3 nucleotide sequence: TGCAGTGCTAGGGACAGGGATAAGTTTGGCGAGCAGTACTTC.

The CDR3 region has the DNA TGTGCCAGCAGGGGGACGGCGGGAAACACCATATATTTT. It yields the protein CASRGTAGNTIYF. The chain uses TRBV2 and TRBJ1-3, with D perhaps matching TRBD1 (5 bases). The CDR3 is 13 residues long. The V gene's germline CDR1 is SNHLY and CDR2 FYNNEI. V dropped 6 bases and J dropped 4 bases, with 10 bases sitting between them.

V gene TRBV4-1 combines with J gene TRBJ1-5, with D maybe TRBD1 (6 bases). This CDR3 comprises 14 residues. Trimming cost V 3 bases and J 4 bases, with 10 bases left between them. Germline loops: CDR1 MGHRA, CDR2 YSYEKL. The CDR3 region has the DNA TGCGCCAGCAGCCAGTACAGGGATAATCAGCCCCAGCATTTT. It yields the protein CASSQYRDNQPQHF.

V is TRBV13 and J is TRBJ2-2, with D possibly TRBD2 on 5 matching bases. This CDR3 region has 16 residues. In germline, CDR1 is PRHDT, CDR2 FYEKMQ (reference sequence). The V and J ends lost 4 bases and 11 bases respectively, with 23 bases between them. The CDR3 coding sequence is TGTGCCAGCAGCTACCATAATCGACTAAACACCTGTGAGCTGTTTTTT. It yields the protein CASSYHNRLNTCELFF.

This clonotype occurred a few times. The rearrangement uses TRBV29-1 and TRBJ2-3, with 7 nucleotides matching TRBD1. CDR3 size: 14 residues. With 7 bases clipped from V and 4 bases from J, the junction kept 11 bases outside the gene matches. The germline V gene encodes CDR1 SQVTM and CDR2 ANQGSEA. The CDR3 region is CSESTGWSSDTQYF. The CDR3 nucleotides read TGCAGCGAGTCGACAGGGTGGAGCTCAGATACGCAGTATTTT.

The gene calls are TRBV20-1 and TRBJ2-7, with TRBD2 matching over 7 bases. V lost 6 bases and J lost 5; bases outside the gene matches: 10. The CDR3 sequence is 13 residues long. Germline V gene lookup returns CDR1 DFQATT and CDR2 SNEGSKA (reference sequence). The CDR3 DNA reads as TGCAGTGCACCGCGGGGGTTGATAAACGAGCAGTACTTC. Translation: CSAPRGLINEQYF.

This clonotype occurred a few times. The chain uses TRBV5-1 and TRBJ1-3, with a weak D call TRBD1 (6 bases). V gave up 2 bases and J gave up 0 bases, with 15 bases separating them. The CDR3 is 17 amino acids. Germline V gene lookup returns CDR1 SGHRS and CDR2 YFSETQ. CDR3 sequence: CASSLYLTGNSGNTIYF. The CDR3 nucleotides read TGCGCCAGCAGCTTATACTTGACAGGAAACTCTGGAAACACCATATATTTT.

This clonotype was observed at least ten times. The genes are TRBV5-1 and TRBJ2-1; D is undetermined. The CDR3 has 13 residues. The V and J ends lost 0 bases and 3 bases respectively, with 4 bases between them. The germline V gene encodes CDR1 SGHRS and CDR2 YFSETQ. The DNA of the CDR3 is TGCGCCAGCAGCTTGGACTACTACAATGAGCAGTTCTTC. This gives the protein CASSLDYYNEQFF. The full variable domain, its missing parts supplied by reference TRBV5-1 and TRBJ2-1, is KAGVTQTPRYLIKTRGQQVTLSCSPISGHRSVSWYQQTPGQGLQFLFEYFSETQRNKGNFPGRFSGRQFSNSRSEMNVSTLELGDSALYLCASSLDYYNEQFFGPGTRLTVL.

This clonotype was found many times. This sequence joins TRBV2 and TRBJ2-7; 8 nucleotides agree with TRBD2. This CDR3 region has 17 residues. J gave up 5 bases and V 5 bases, and 17 bases lay outside the gene matches. The V gene's germline CDR1 is SNHLY and CDR2 FYNNEI. The CDR3 DNA reads as TGTGCCAGCAGTCGGACAGCGATCGGACTAGCCCCCGACGAGCAGTACTTC. Its protein product is CASSRTAIGLAPDEQYF.

A word on this clonotype: The conserved final phenylalanine or tryptophan is absent from the CDR3, which likely points to a read error. The gene calls are TRBV28 and TRBJ1-2, with TRBD1 identical over 9 bases. The J segment lost 0 bases and the V segment lost 2 bases, leaving 10 bases of the junction unmatched. The CDR3 has 18 amino acids. CDR1 is MDHEN, CDR2 SYDVKM, per germline. DNA of the CDR3: TGTGCCAGCAGTTTAATCGGGACAGGGACCAAATCTAACTATGGCTACACCATC. It is translated as CASSLIGTGTKSNYGYTI.

This clonotype turned up a few times. This chain connects TRBV5-6 to TRBJ2-3; possible D gene TRBD2, 7 bases. Trimming stripped 4 bases from V and 0 bases from J, with 18 bases between. The germline V gene has CDR1 SGHDT and CDR2 YYEEEE. This CDR3 is built from 17 residues. CDR3 loop: CASSPKGGGRSTDTQYF. The CDR3 nucleotides read TGTGCCAGCAGCCCTAAGGGGGGCGGGAGAAGCACAGATACGCAGTATTTT.

This chain joins TRBV12-3 or TRBV12-4 and TRBJ1-5; D possibly corresponds to TRBD1 (5 bases). The CDR3 extends over 15 amino acids. The germline V and J ends were trimmed by 7 bases and 0 bases, with 13 bases remaining between them. The CDR3 coding sequence is TGTGCCAGCATACCGGGGGGAAATAGCAATCAGCCCCAGCATTTT. It codes for CASIPGGNSNQPQHF.

This clonotype has a count of ten or more. The chain has TRBV18 and TRBJ1-3, with D perhaps TRBD1 (5 bases). Germline CDR1 reads KGHSH; CDR2 reads LQKENI. CDR3 length: 15 amino acids. V was shortened by 4 bases and J by 2 bases, with 12 bases between the two germline ends. CDR3 nucleotides: TGTGCCAGCTCACAGTCTGGGGGGACTGGAAACACCATATATTTT. It codes for CASSQSGGTGNTIYF. The full variable domain, in which reference TRBV18 and TRBJ1-3 provide the parts outside the CDR3, is NAGVMQNPRHLVRRRGQEARLRCSPMKGHSHVYWYRQLPEEGLKFMVYLQKENIIDESGMPKERFSAEFPKEGPSILRIQQVVRGDSAAYFCASSQSGGTGNTIYFGEGSWLTVV.

This clonotype appeared many times. J is TRBJ1-1 and V is TRBV5-1; no firm D call. Per the germline V gene, CDR1 is SGHRS and CDR2 is YFSETQ. Trimming left V 1 base short and J 1 base short, with 8 bases between. This CDR3 region has 14 residues. Written as DNA, the CDR3 is TGCGCCAGCAGCTTGTTTAACAAGAACACTGAAGCTTTCTTT. Protein: CASSLFNKNTEAFF.

This clonotype was observed many times. This chain links TRBV12-3 or TRBV12-4 with TRBJ2-7, with D perhaps matching TRBD1 or TRBD2 (5 bases each). The V and J ends lost 3 bases and 3 bases respectively, with 6 bases between them. The CDR3 sequence is 12 residues long. In nucleotides, the CDR3 is TGTGCCAGCAGTTTGGGGGACTACGAGCAGTACTTC. Amino acid sequence: CASSLGDYEQYF.

The chain combines TRBV5-6 with TRBJ1-2; TRBD1 matches 8 bases. After removal of 10 bases from V and 8 bases from J, the junction contained 16 bases not matched to a gene. Per germline, CDR1 SGHDT and CDR2 YYEEEE. The CDR3 length is 14 residues. The chain's CDR3 is CACSQTGEVHGYTF. The CDR3 nucleotides read TGTGCCTGCTCTCAGACAGGGGAGGTCCACGGCTACACCTTC.

This clonotype was picked up a small number of times. This rearrangement joins TRBV7-3 to TRBJ2-5, with TRBD1 matching 8 bases. The CDR3 is 16 amino acids. V shed 5 bases, J shed 2 bases, and the junction held 10 bases outside the gene matches. Germline CDR1 is SGHTA and CDR2 is FQGTGA. The CDR3 coding sequence is TGTGCCAGCAGCCTAGGGGACAGGTACCCACAAGAGACCCAGTACTTC. This codes for CASSLGDRYPQETQYF.

This clonotype appeared many times. The chain employs TRBV20-1 and TRBJ2-7; D gene uncertain. CDR3 length: 11 residues. V shed 6 bases and J shed 5 bases, with 11 bases lying between them. CDR1 is DFQATT, CDR2 SNEGSKA, per germline (reference sequence). The CDR3 here is CSASWSHEQYF. The CDR3 nucleotides are TGCAGTGCCTCCTGGAGCCACGAGCAGTACTTC.

The V call is TRBV15, the J call TRBJ2-5; D is unclear. Trimming stripped 0 bases from V and 3 bases from J, with 14 bases between. Germline values: CDR1 LNHNV, CDR2 YYDKDF (reference sequence). The CDR3 length is 16 residues. This CDR3 is CATSRDWQPVKETQYF. CDR3 bases: TGTGCCACCAGCAGAGATTGGCAGCCGGTAAAAGAGACCCAGTACTTC.

This clonotype appeared many times. The chain couples TRBV28 to TRBJ1-2; 8 bases fit TRBD1. Germline V gene sequence: CDR1 MDHEN, CDR2 SYDVKM. Unmatched junction bases numbered 3, after V lost 4 bases and J lost 8 bases. This CDR3 is 12 amino acids long. The CDR3 region is CASSSAGGGYTF. CDR3 sequence (DNA): TGTGCCAGCAGTTCCGCAGGGGGCGGCTACACCTTC.

This clonotype occurred many times. V and J are TRBV15 and TRBJ2-2, with D possibly being TRBD2 (6 bases). There are 17 residues in the CDR3. The V gene's germline CDR1 is LNHNV and CDR2 YYDKDF (reference sequence). V shed 0 bases and J shed 1 base, with 12 bases lying between them. The CDR3, as DNA: TGTGCCACCAGCAGAGATGAAATAGCGGAGAACACCGGGGAGCTGTTTTTT. Translation gives CATSRDEIAENTGELFF.